The 23 T cell receptor beta chains reported below all come from one sample, sequenced in a study of shared clonotypes between healthy human individuals. Measured with immunoSEQ multiplex PCR; TCRdb has only the in-frame clones, and not every one. Seen here are fewer than 600,000 clones, around three quarters observed once, and the top ten hold about 12%. The sequenced sample was PBMCs. These receptors were obtained from a woman between 35 and 50 years old in good health. Some clones in this sample may be carry-over from other donors' samples.

The genes are TRBV5-6 and TRBJ2-5; TRBD2 agrees at 7 bases. This CDR3 comprises 15 residues. Trimming removed 6 bases from V and 0 bases from J; junction bases left unmatched: 8. Germline V gene data show CDR1 as SGHDT and CDR2 as YYEEEE. CDR3 loop: CASTSWEGYQETQYF. The DNA for the CDR3 is TGTGCCAGCACCTCCTGGGAGGGGTACCAAGAGACCCAGTACTTC.

As for this clone: The same CDR3 also results from other DNA sequences found in this sample. The V call is TRBV18, the J call TRBJ1-1, with TRBD1 matching 7 bases. The CDR3 runs to 13 residues. Trimming at V came to 4 bases and at J to 2 bases, leaving 1 base not matched to a gene. The germline V gene encodes CDR1 KGHSH and CDR2 LQKENI. The CDR3 is CASSRTGNTEAFF. As DNA, the CDR3 is TGTGCCAGCTCACGGACAGGCAACACTGAAGCTTTCTTT.

This sequence joins TRBV4-2 and TRBJ2-1; the match to TRBD2 covers 11 bases. Germline V CDR1 and CDR2: LGHNA, YNFKEQ. V shed 5 bases and J 7 bases; nucleotides not matched to a gene: 4. This CDR3 contains 14 residues. The DNA for the CDR3 is TGTGCCAGCAGCGTTAGCGGGAGGGCAAATGAGCAGTTCTTC. Residues: CASSVSGRANEQFF.

V gene TRBV27 combines with J gene TRBJ2-7; 9 nucleotides match TRBD1. The V segment lost 6 bases and the J segment 0 bases; nucleotides outside the gene matches: 6. Germline V gene lookup returns CDR1 MNHEY and CDR2 SMNVEV (reference sequence). The CDR3 spans 15 residues. In DNA, the CDR3 is TGTGCCAGCAGGTGGGGACAGGGTGGCTCCTACGAGCAGTACTTC. Amino acid sequence: CASRWGQGGSYEQYF.

The J gene is TRBJ1-4, the V gene TRBV11-2; 8 bases map to TRBD1. Germline CDR1 reads SGHAT; CDR2 reads FQNNGV. With 1 base clipped from V and 7 bases from J, the junction kept 2 bases outside the gene matches. This CDR3 contains 14 residues. The CDR3 reads CASSLAGGVEKLFF. The CDR3 DNA reads as TGTGCCAGCAGCTTAGCAGGGGGCGTTGAAAAACTGTTTTTT.

This chain uses TRBV7-2 with TRBJ2-7; D may correspond to TRBD1 or TRBD2 (5 bases each). This CDR3 region has 15 residues. Trimming shortened V by 4 bases and J by 4 bases, and 17 bases separated the two germline ends. Germline values: CDR1 SGHTA, CDR2 FQGNSA. The CDR3 loop reads CASSYGTTRGYEQYF. CDR3 nucleotide sequence: TGTGCCAGCAGCTACGGGACGACAAGGGGATACGAGCAGTACTTC.

This chain connects TRBV4-2 to TRBJ2-7, with 7 bases that match TRBD2. Trimming cost V 0 bases and J 0 bases; bases outside gene matches: 8. The CDR3 length is 17 residues. Per the germline V gene, CDR1 is LGHNA and CDR2 is YNFKEQ. The CDR3 nucleotides read TGTGCCAGCAGCCAAGATGTGGCTAGCGGAGACTCCTACGAGCAGTACTTC. As protein: CASSQDVASGDSYEQYF.

The V call is TRBV5-1, the J call TRBJ2-1; no reliable D call. The V end lost 5 bases, the J end lost 5 bases, and 17 bases lay between the germline ends. CDR1 SGHRS and CDR2 YFSETQ come from the germline V gene. The CDR3 has 15 residues. The DNA for the CDR3 is TGCGCCAGCAGTCGCCAGCTTCCCCCTAACAATGAGCAGTTCTTC. It yields the protein CASSRQLPPNNEQFF.

This clone came up once. J is TRBJ1-1 and V is TRBV13; D not certain. V shed 5 bases and J shed 5 bases, with 9 bases lying between them. Germline V CDR1 and CDR2: PRHDT, FYEKMQ (reference sequence). This CDR3 spans 12 amino acids. The CDR3 region is CASSRRPTEAFF. The DNA for the CDR3 is TGTGCCAGCAGCCGACGGCCTACTGAAGCTTTCTTT. Full variable domain (remainder filled in from reference TRBV13 and TRBJ1-1): AAGVIQSPRHLIKEKRETATLKCYPIPRHDTVYWYQQGPGQDPQFLISFYEKMQSDKGSIPDRFSAQQFSDYHSELNMSSLELGDSALYFCASSRRPTEAFFGQGTRLTVV.

The chain combines TRBV29-1 with TRBJ1-2, with TRBD1 matching 8 bases. The ends lost 7 bases at V and 12 bases at J; junction bases unmatched: 13. The length of the CDR3 is 12 residues. Germline V gene sequence: CDR1 SQVTM, CDR2 ANQGSEA. In DNA form, the CDR3 reads TGCAGCGCATCCAGGGGGCCGGACCCCCACACCTTC. Its protein is CSASRGPDPHTF.

The genes are TRBV15 and TRBJ1-3; D gene ambiguous. Trimming pared 6 bases from V and 4 bases from J, leaving 19 bases between. Looked up from germline, CDR1 is LNHNV and CDR2 is YYDKDF (reference sequence). The CDR3 covers 16 residues. The CDR3 loop reads CATRKREVGYGNTIYF. Here the CDR3 DNA reads TGTGCCACCAGGAAGCGTGAGGTTGGGTACGGAAACACCATATATTTT.

This chain connects TRBV7-2 to TRBJ2-7, with 7 bases fitting TRBD2. Trimming at V came to 5 bases and at J to 4 bases, leaving 8 bases not matched to a gene. CDR1 and CDR2 from the germline V gene are SGHTA and FQGNSA. The CDR3 has 14 residues. The CDR3 here is CASSPGTIPYEQYF. DNA of the CDR3: TGTGCCAGCAGCCCAGGGACTATACCATACGAGCAGTACTTC.

The rearrangement joins TRBV5-1 to TRBJ2-2; 9 bases line up with TRBD1. The CDR3 consists of 15 residues. CDR1 is SGHRS, CDR2 YFSETQ, per germline. J gave up 1 base and V 4 bases, and 2 bases lay outside the gene matches. CDR3 sequence (DNA): TGCGCCAGCAGCGTGGGACAGGGGAACACCGGGGAGCTGTTTTTT. It encodes CASSVGQGNTGELFF. The full variable domain, completed using reference TRBV5-1 and TRBJ2-2, is KAGVTQTPRYLIKTRGQQVTLSCSPISGHRSVSWYQQTPGQGLQFLFEYFSETQRNKGNFPGRFSGRQFSNSRSEMNVSTLELGDSALYLCASSVGQGNTGELFFGEGSRLTVL.

The V and J genes are TRBV19 and TRBJ1-2; 7 nucleotides agree with TRBD1. This CDR3 comprises 15 residues. Germline CDR1 reads LNHDA; CDR2 reads SQIVND (reference sequence). After removal of 1 base from V and 2 bases from J, the junction contained 4 bases not matched to a gene. CDR3 protein: CASSIARQGNYGYTF. The CDR3 DNA reads as TGTGCCAGTAGTATAGCCCGACAGGGAAACTATGGCTACACCTTC.

This clone was seen once. A clone one base away is much larger, so this may be a read error. Other nucleotide sequences from this sample produce the same CDR3. The gene calls are TRBV29-1 and TRBJ1-2; no clear D. Germline lookup yields CDR1 SQVTM and CDR2 ANQGSEA. CDR3 length: 14 residues. Trimming removed 3 bases from V and 6 bases from J, with 17 bases in between. This CDR3 is CSVEERAFMDGYTF. CDR3 DNA sequence: TGCAGCGTTGAGGAAAGGGCATTTATGGATGGCTACACCTTC.

The genes are TRBV7-2 and TRBJ2-4, with 10 bases matching TRBD2. Losses at the gene ends were 1 base for V and 5 bases for J; bases not matched to a gene: 8. CDR1 is SGHTA, CDR2 FQGNSA, per germline. The CDR3 runs 17 residues. The CDR3 spells CASSLGLAGGSENIQYF. The CDR3 bases are TGTGCCAGCAGCTTAGGATTAGCGGGAGGTAGCGAAAACATTCAGTACTTC.

The J gene is TRBJ1-5, the V gene TRBV15, with a weak D call TRBD1 (6 bases). Germline CDR1 LNHNV, CDR2 YYDKDF (reference sequence). The germline V and J ends were trimmed by 0 bases and 5 bases, with 17 bases remaining between them. The CDR3 covers 17 residues. The CDR3 DNA is TGTGCCACCAGCAGAGACCCTGGAACAGGGCAGCATCAGCCCCAGCATTTT. The encoded protein is CATSRDPGTGQHQPQHF.

V gene TRBV5-1 combines with J gene TRBJ2-7; D might be TRBD2 (6 bases). V was trimmed by 4 bases and J by 5 bases, leaving 13 bases between them. The CDR3 length is 13 residues. Looked up from germline, CDR1 is SGHRS and CDR2 is YFSETQ. The DNA for the CDR3 is TGCGCCAGCAGCGGGGGACTGGGGGACGAGCAGTACTTC. Its translation: CASSGGLGDEQYF.

The gene calls are TRBV28 and TRBJ1-4; the D gene is possibly TRBD1 (5 bases). V dropped 2 bases and J dropped 5 bases, with 18 bases sitting between them. This CDR3 is built from 17 residues. Germline V gene sequence: CDR1 MDHEN, CDR2 SYDVKM. The DNA of the CDR3 is TGTGCCAGCAGTTTACGGAATAGGGGAGGCCGGAATGAAAAACTGTTTTTT. Its protein is CASSLRNRGGRNEKLFF.

The chain carries TRBV27 and TRBJ2-1; no firm D call. The CDR3 contains 13 residues. CDR1 is MNHEY and CDR2 is SMNVEV in the germline V gene (reference sequence). Trimming took 3 bases from V and 12 from J, leaving 15 bases between them. Here the CDR3 DNA reads TGTGCCAGCAGTTTTAGTCGAAGCCTTGCGCAGTTCTTC. It translates to CASSFSRSLAQFF.

The chain has TRBV19 and TRBJ1-4; D not certain. V lost 1 base, J lost 8 bases, and 5 bases lay in between. CDR1 is LNHDA, CDR2 SQIVND, per germline (reference sequence). This CDR3 has 12 residues. The CDR3 here is CASSIGAEKLFF. DNA of the CDR3: TGTGCCAGTAGTATAGGGGCGGAAAAACTGTTTTTT.

V gene TRBV7-8 combines with J gene TRBJ1-2; D remains unclear. This CDR3 region has 14 residues. Germline CDR1 and CDR2: SGHVS and FQNEAQ. V gave up 6 bases and J gave up 6 bases, with 17 bases separating them. CDR3 sequence: CASSLAAQIDGYTF. The CDR3 region has the DNA TGTGCCAGCAGTCTAGCGGCGCAAATCGATGGCTACACCTTC.

This clone was counted once. The chain has TRBV15 and TRBJ2-1; 11 bases are a match to TRBD2. The V and J ends lost 6 bases and 0 bases, in that order; junction bases with no gene match: 13. This CDR3 comprises 19 residues. The germline gives CDR1 LNHNV, CDR2 YYDKDF (reference sequence). The CDR3 spells CATRGAASGRLSSYNEQFF. CDR3 nucleotides: TGTGCCACCAGAGGAGCGGCTAGCGGGAGGCTTAGCTCCTACAATGAGCAGTTCTTC. Using reference TRBV15 and TRBJ2-1 for the parts outside the CDR3, the full variable domain is DAMVIQNPRYQVTQFGKPVTLSCSQTLNHNVMYWYQQKSSQAPKLLFHYYDKDFNNEADTPDNFQSRRPNTSFCFLDIRSPGLGDTAMYLCATRGAASGRLSSYNEQFFGPGTRLTVL.